The sequence of this TCR beta chain was determined in a study of PD-1 blockade in classical Hodgkin lymphoma. This CDR3 has 16 amino acids. The ends lost 1 base at V and 4 bases at J; junction bases unmatched: 5. Germline CDR1 reads SGHVS; CDR2 reads FQNEAQ. Brentuximab vedotin exposure varied, and every patient relapsed after autologous stem cell transplantation. Study-wide points: Newly diagnosed patients were reported to start with lower TCR diversity than healthy donors. Why repertoires differed is undefined; disease activity or prior therapy possibly contributed. Complete responders had baseline diversity similar to newly diagnosed patients.

Assay used: immunoSEQ multiplex PCR; TCRdb lists only in-frame clones, some missing. The data show roughly 150,000 clones, with under 85% seen just once and roughly 10% held by the top ten. This clone has ten or more counts. Antigen unknown. The receptor comes from a human donor with classical Hodgkin lymphoma. The chain links TRBV7-8 to TRBJ2-1; 9 bases are shared with TRBD2. The sequences come from peripheral blood mononuclear cells (PBMCs), collected before the second cycle of nivolumab. CDR3 bases: TGTGCCAGCAGCTTAGGTACTAGCGGGCTATACAATGAGCAGTTCTTC. Amino acid sequence: CASSLGTSGLYNEQFF.